The subject of this entry is one T cell receptor (beta chain). Its antigen is not identified. The data are from a study of T cells in Graves' hyperthyroidism and ophthalmopathy. Points from the study as a whole: Among thyroid clonotypes expanded above 0.001, most also appeared in blood.

Trimming took 8 bases from V and 3 from J, leaving 13 bases between them. CDR3 size: 13 residues. Germline values: CDR1 MNHNS, CDR2 SASEGT. The source material, RNA transcripts, was used to amplify TCR beta CDR3 regions. The study used the HTBI primer set for a first-round RT-PCR of the TCR CDR3. TCRdb re-derived calls from the multiplex PCR reads in MiXCR, one entry per CDR3 protein. The sample consists of 500,000 or so distinct CDR3 sequences, more than 15% of them appearing once. The source is a woman aged 18-30 years with Graves' ophthalmopathy. The gene calls are TRBV6-1 and TRBJ1-2, with D tentatively TRBD1 (6 bases). Sequencing input: blood. CDR3 sequence: CASVDSSDYGYTF. The CDR3 nucleotides read TGTGCCAGCGTGGACAGCTCGGACTATGGCTACACCTTC.